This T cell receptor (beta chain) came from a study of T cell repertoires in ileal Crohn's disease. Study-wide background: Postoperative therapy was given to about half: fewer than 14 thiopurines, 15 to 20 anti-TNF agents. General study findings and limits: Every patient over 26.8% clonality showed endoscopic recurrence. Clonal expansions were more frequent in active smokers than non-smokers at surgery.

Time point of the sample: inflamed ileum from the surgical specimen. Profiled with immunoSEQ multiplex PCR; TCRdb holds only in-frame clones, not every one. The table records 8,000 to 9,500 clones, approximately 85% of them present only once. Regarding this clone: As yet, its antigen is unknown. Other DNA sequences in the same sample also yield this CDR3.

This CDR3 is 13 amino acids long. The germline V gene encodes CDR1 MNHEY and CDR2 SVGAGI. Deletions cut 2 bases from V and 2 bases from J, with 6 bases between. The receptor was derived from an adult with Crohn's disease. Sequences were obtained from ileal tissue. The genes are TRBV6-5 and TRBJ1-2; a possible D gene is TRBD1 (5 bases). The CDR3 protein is CASSYGTNYGYTF. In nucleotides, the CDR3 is TGTGCCAGCAGTTACGGGACCAACTATGGCTACACCTTC.